Below, one T cell receptor (beta chain) is given with its context. The specificity of this receptor is unknown. The record has no base qualities; no much larger clone is one base away. This specimen belongs to a study of CD8+ T cells in alopecia areata listed by TCRdb under 2018. Some background on the complete study: Treated patients were enrolled in an open-label pilot trial of oral tofacitinib at 5 to 10 mg twice daily for moderate-to-severe alopecia areata. Patients received tofacitinib for 6 to 18 months and were then followed off drug for 6 months to check for delayed response and recurrence. To study T cell clonal expansion in alopecia areata, the researchers applied high-throughput TCRbeta sequencing to both the C3H/HeJ mouse model and human patients. Scalp tissue and sorted CD4+ and CD8+ peripheral blood T cells from patchy and totalis/universalis alopecia areata patients and from healthy controls were covered by human TCRbeta sequencing. Patients on tofacitinib were biopsied at baseline and after 4 and 24 weeks of treatment, and several of the patients also had a later scalp biopsy. Clonality in the scalp was compared among normal scalp (n=4), patchy alopecia areata scalp (n=8), and alopecia totalis/universalis scalp (n=8). The RNA source kit depended on sample type: the PAXgene miRNA kit for fixed scalp, the miRNeasy kit for PBMCs, and the RNeasy kit for mouse skin. TCRbeta CDR3 regions were amplified by immunoSEQ multiplex PCR with 35 Vbeta forward and 13 Jbeta reverse primers. The study at large found these results: Unlike mouse skin, where gammadelta T cells dominate, normal human skin contains resident alphabeta T cells that get sequenced too, which complicates analysis of the scalp TCR repertoire. Shared TCR sequences between patients were less evident than in mice, which may be partly attributable to HLA diversity in the patient population. Higher clonality and more expanded CD8+ clones were observed in lesional scalp than in normal scalp, particularly in alopecia totalis/universalis, a finding suggestive of antigenic drive.

Library generation was performed with the immunoSEQ multiplex PCR assay. To provide template for TCR sequencing, every sample had RNA extracted and reverse transcribed into cDNA. First-strand cDNA was synthesized using SuperScript III with a 2:1 mix of oligo-dT and random hexamers. A synthetic immune receptor repertoire was used to measure amplification bias, and any remaining bias was corrected computationally. The published analysis was carried out like this. After raw reads were preprocessed to remove errors, the CDR3 was defined following IMGT conventions as running from the conserved cysteine to phenylalanine. Clonality was computed by normalizing Shannon entropy by log2 of the number of productive unique TCRs and subtracting the result from 1. Scalp TCRbeta sequences were cross-referenced with sorted blood CD4 and CD8 repertoires so that the CD4 or CD8 identity of scalp clones could be inferred. Drawn from immuneACCESS, this table holds only the in-frame rearrangements with V and J called that TCRdb kept. Clones are partly lost; checked studies trace under half to an unresolved V gene and leave the rest unexplained. V and J calls and clone size come straight from that table; D and trimming were deduced from the DNA. The sample contains around 7,500 clones, around 64% of them found a single time. The top ten clones comprise roughly 15% of the sample.

The time point label for this specimen denotes: baseline before oral tofacitinib. Lesional scalp punch biopsies and peripheral blood were collected from alopecia areata patients. Human scalp biopsies went straight into PAXgene tissue containers for immediate fixation. This clonotype originated in a human donor with alopecia areata. The sample here was skin, taken at week 0.

The DNA sequence is as follows: TGCGCCAGCAGCCAAGCAGTTACCCGGGGGGCTGGCTACACCTTC. It encodes CASSQAVTRGAGYTF. The chain couples TRBV4-3 to TRBJ1-2; the best D guess is TRBD1, with 6 bases matching. Its CDR3 holds 15 amino acids, cysteine through phenylalanine. The entry retains the CDR3 DNA only, 45 bases that are in frame from base 1. The germline V gene supplies CDR1 LGHNA and CDR2 YSLEER. The junction carries 16 bases between V and J, which are trimmed by 1 base and 7 bases respectively.